The entry that follows covers one T cell receptor (beta chain) sequence. These data are taken from a study of T-cell memory formation after mild COVID-19. The authors produced TCR alpha and TCR beta cDNA libraries with sample barcodes and UMIs by 5'RACE using constant-segment primers. TCRdb used MiXCR to reprocess the 5' RACE reads, holding one entry per CDR3 protein. The sample includes hundreds of thousands of distinct CDR3 sequences, 20% to 25% of them seen just once. V lost 0 bases and J 2 bases, leaving 9 bases between the germline ends. This CDR3 comprises 14 residues. Germline CDR1 and CDR2: SGHDT and YYEEEE.

Material: PBMCs or a T cell subset sorted from them (not recorded which). The chain recombines TRBV5-6 with TRBJ2-7; D perhaps matches TRBD2 (6 bases). The clonotype originates from an adult woman who had mild COVID-19 (a few samples of this study predate the infection). Cell type and time point are not known. CDR3 in amino acids: CASSLETGAYEQYF. The CDR3 region has the DNA TGTGCCAGCAGCTTGGAGACGGGGGCCTACGAGCAGTACTTC.